Here is one T cell receptor (beta chain) with its context. The antigen is undetermined. This sample was taken from a study of glioma-infiltrating T cells. General observations from the study: Very few CDR3 sequences were shared between tissue and blood. Non-neoplastic patients had below-expected tissue-blood divergence, while all gliomas exceeded expectation.

The CDR3 contains 15 residues. CDR1 is SNHLY and CDR2 is FYNNEI in the germline V gene. The V end lost 6 bases, the J end lost 1 base, and 12 bases lay between the germline ends. The iRepertoire nested amplicon-rescue multiplex PCR amplified TCR alpha and beta CDR3s from RNA. Input was roughly 85-400 ng of tissue mRNA or PBMC total RNA. TCRdb reprocessed the multiplex PCR reads with MiXCR, giving one entry per CDR3 protein. This sample has around 99,000 distinct CDR3 sequences, with about 25% found just once. The chain has TRBV2 and TRBJ2-2; D not resolved. The sample consisted of glioma tissue, nonneoplastic brain tissue, or PBMCs (not recorded which). The receptor was derived from a human donor with low-grade glioma or glioblastoma, undergoing nonglioma brain surgery, or in good health (not recorded which). The CDR3 sequence is CASRVDSRNTGELFF. Here the CDR3 DNA reads TGTGCCAGCAGAGTCGATTCCAGGAACACCGGGGAGCTGTTTTTT.